This T cell receptor (beta chain) was obtained from a study of cytomegalovirus exposure and HLA in healthy donors. The primer mix had 60 Vbeta and 13 Jbeta primers. Assay: immunoSEQ multiplex PCR; the TCRdb copy retains only in-frame clones and omits some. The sample contains 200,000 or so clones, just under 80% of which appear only once. A word on this clone: Its antigen is not known.

CDR1 is SGHRS, CDR2 YFSETQ, per germline. V shed 0 bases, J shed 3 bases, and the junction held 10 bases outside the gene matches. The CDR3 is made up of 18 amino acids. Overall study findings and caveats: Based on reports, TCR beta sequences accurately predicted HLA-A and HLA-B alleles for most subjects. Most TCR sequences were uncommon, yet certain public TCRs appeared in many donors.

The origin of this receptor is a woman between 25 and 40 years old in good health and CMV-seropositive. The specimen was PBMCs. The chain combines TRBV5-1 with TRBJ2-3; 10 positions agree with TRBD2. CDR3 loop: CASSLAAFLAGATDTQYF. The CDR3 DNA follows: TGCGCCAGCAGCTTGGCCGCTTTTCTAGCGGGGGCAACAGATACGCAGTATTTT.